This entry lists 26 T cell receptor beta chains sequenced from one sample in a study of shared clonotypes between healthy human individuals. Naive CD8 cells lacked CD45RO and underwent positive selection for CCR7, leaving out terminally differentiated effector memory CD45RA+ cells. Libraries were prepared by immunoSEQ multiplex PCR; TCRdb keeps only in-frame clonotypes and omits some of them. This sample has just over 2,000,000 clones, with about 95% found just once. Source material: naive CD8+ T cells sorted from blood. Every receptor here comes from a man in his late teens or twenties in good health.

V gene TRBV28 combines with J gene TRBJ1-5; TRBD1 might be the D (5 bases). Between the trimmed V and J ends, which lost 8 bases and 5 bases, there was a span of 19 bases. CDR3 length: 15 amino acids. Looked up from germline, CDR1 is MDHEN and CDR2 is SYDVKM. CDR3 protein: CASARRGVVDQPQHF. Here the CDR3 DNA reads TGTGCCAGCGCCCGACGAGGGGTTGTGGATCAGCCCCAGCATTTT.

V usage is TRBV6-1 and J usage is TRBJ2-1; no clear D gene. V was clipped by 2 bases and J by 7 bases, with 15 bases between them. CDR1 and CDR2 (germline): MNHNS, SASEGT. There are 15 residues in the CDR3. The CDR3 is CASSEPRLGLNEQFF. CDR3 in DNA: TGTGCCAGCAGTGAACCGCGGCTAGGGTTAAATGAGCAGTTCTTC.

A single count supports this clone. The V gene is TRBV28, the J gene TRBJ2-3; D is uncertain. Germline assignment: CDR1 MDHEN and CDR2 SYDVKM. V was cut by 4 bases and J by 5 bases, with 10 bases left in between. The CDR3 runs 13 residues. CDR3 DNA sequence: TGTGCCAGCAGTTGGGGTGGGGAAGATACGCAGTATTTT. The encoded protein is CASSWGGEDTQYF.

There are a few counts of this clone. The J gene is TRBJ1-2, the V gene TRBV2; no definite D call. CDR3 length equals 12 residues. V dropped 4 bases and J dropped 3 bases, with 6 bases sitting between them. Germline lookup yields CDR1 SNHLY and CDR2 FYNNEI. CDR3 in amino acids: CASSVVDYGYTF. The CDR3 coding sequence is TGTGCCAGCAGTGTGGTGGACTATGGCTACACCTTC. Using reference TRBV2 and TRBJ1-2 for the parts outside the CDR3, the full variable domain is EPEVTQTPSHQVTQMGQEVILRCVPISNHLYFYWYRQILGQKVEFLVSFYNNEISEKSEIFDDQFSVERPDGSNFTLKIRSTKLEDSAMYFCASSVVDYGYTFGSGTRLTVV.

This clone showed up just once. This specimen includes other DNA sequences encoding the same CDR3. The chain is built from TRBV19 and TRBJ2-1; D not certain. The germline gives CDR1 LNHDA, CDR2 SQIVND (reference sequence). The CDR3 totals 15 residues. Trimming stripped 1 base from V and 1 base from J, with 8 bases between. CDR3 in amino acids: CASSIGATSYNEQFF. CDR3 sequence (DNA): TGTGCCAGTAGTATAGGGGCGACATCCTACAATGAGCAGTTCTTC.

The rearrangement uses TRBV11-2 and TRBJ2-5, with 11 bases matching TRBD2. The V gene end was trimmed by 5 bases and the J gene end by 5 bases; junction bases not matched to a gene: 7. This CDR3 has 15 residues. Germline-derived CDR1 and CDR2 are SGHAT and FQNNGV. CDR3 region: CASSITSGSWETQYF. As DNA, the CDR3 is TGTGCCAGCAGCATAACTAGCGGGAGTTGGGAGACCCAGTACTTC.

This clone was recorded a few times. The genes are TRBV10-1 and TRBJ2-7; 12 bases align to TRBD2. The CDR3 length is 14 residues. Germline V gene sequence: CDR1 WNHNN, CDR2 SYGVQD (reference sequence). The V gene end was trimmed by 6 bases and the J gene end by 5 bases; junction bases not matched to a gene: 5. CDR3 amino acids: CASSLTSGSDEQYF. DNA for the CDR3: TGCGCCAGCAGCTTGACTAGCGGGAGCGACGAGCAGTACTTC.

The chain uses TRBV28 and TRBJ2-3; D is uncertain. Trimming removed 5 bases from V and 4 bases from J, with 19 bases in between. Germline CDR1 and CDR2: MDHEN and SYDVKM. There are 16 residues in the CDR3. CDR3 loop: CASSPPGSSMPDTQYF. Written as DNA, the CDR3 is TGTGCCAGCAGTCCCCCCGGCTCCTCGATGCCAGATACGCAGTATTTT.

The rearrangement links TRBV27 to TRBJ2-7; D may correspond to TRBD1 or TRBD2 (6 bases each). Germline CDR1 is MNHEY and CDR2 is SMNVEV (reference sequence). The V and J ends lost 7 bases and 6 bases respectively, with 16 bases between them. The CDR3 length is 13 residues. The CDR3 DNA sequence: TGTGCCAGCAATGAGGAGGGGACATCCGAGCAGTACTTC. It is translated as CASNEEGTSEQYF.

This chain connects TRBV5-6 to TRBJ1-6; D is uncertain. The germline gives CDR1 SGHDT, CDR2 YYEEEE. Trimming cost V 1 base and J 0 bases, with 8 bases left between them. The CDR3 is 16 residues long. CDR3 nucleotides: TGTGCCAGCAGCTTGACTGGGAGCTCCTATAATTCACCCCTCCACTTT. It translates to CASSLTGSSYNSPLHF.

Worth noting for this clone: Other DNA sequences in this specimen translate into the identical CDR3. This chain joins TRBV6-5 and TRBJ2-1, with 8 positions matching TRBD2. With V trimmed by 2 bases and J by 4 bases, 4 bases remained unmatched. The CDR3 is made up of 15 amino acids. Per germline, CDR1 MNHEY and CDR2 SVGAGI. This CDR3 is CASSYVAGGYNEQFF. The CDR3 DNA reads TGTGCCAGCAGTTACGTGGCGGGAGGATACAATGAGCAGTTCTTC.

V and J are TRBV4-1 and TRBJ1-2; D call uncertain. Trimming took 1 base from V and 1 from J, leaving 10 bases between them. CDR1 and CDR2 from the germline V gene are MGHRA and YSYEKL. CDR3 length: 15 amino acids. The CDR3 protein is CASSQGGVVNYGYTF. CDR3 sequence (DNA): TGCGCCAGCAGCCAAGGCGGTGTGGTTAACTATGGCTACACCTTC.

V is TRBV4-1 and J is TRBJ2-7; TRBD1 matches 8 bases. Per germline, CDR1 MGHRA and CDR2 YSYEKL. There are 13 residues in the CDR3. Unmatched junction bases numbered 3, after V lost 5 bases and J lost 3 bases. This chain's CDR3 is CASSFDRGYEQYF. The CDR3 nucleotides are TGCGCCAGCAGCTTCGACAGGGGCTACGAGCAGTACTTC.

This chain's CDR3 is CATRDREETQYF. The CDR3 region has the DNA TGTGCCACCAGGGACAGGGAAGAGACCCAGTACTTC. The chain joins TRBV15 to TRBJ2-5, with 8 nucleotides matching TRBD1. The CDR3 loop spans 12 amino acids. V gave up 6 bases and J gave up 3 bases; unmatched junction bases: 0. CDR1 and CDR2 (germline): LNHNV, YYDKDF (reference sequence).

The chain carries TRBV2 and TRBJ2-7, with 7 bases fitting TRBD1. The germline V gene encodes CDR1 SNHLY and CDR2 FYNNEI. The trim removed 1 base at V and 6 bases at J, leaving 6 bases unmatched. The CDR3 loop spans 14 amino acids. The CDR3: CASSEGQGLGEQYF. CDR3 bases: TGTGCCAGCAGTGAAGGACAGGGATTAGGCGAGCAGTACTTC.

The rearrangement joins TRBV6-6 to TRBJ2-7, with D uncertain. The length of the CDR3 is 16 residues. Germline loops: CDR1 MNHNY, CDR2 SVGAGI (reference sequence). V shed 0 bases and J shed 0 bases, with 12 bases lying between them. The CDR3 is CASSYSSARSSYEQYF. The CDR3 bases are TGTGCCAGCAGTTACTCGTCCGCAAGGAGCTCCTACGAGCAGTACTTC.

This chain connects TRBV7-9 to TRBJ2-7, with unresolved D. The germline V and J ends were trimmed by 5 bases and 3 bases, with 17 bases remaining between them. The CDR3 contains 15 residues. Germline CDR1 is SEHNR and CDR2 is FQNEAQ (reference sequence). DNA for the CDR3: TGTGCCAGCAGCCACCTCGAGGCCCCAGACTACGAGCAGTACTTC. It translates to CASSHLEAPDYEQYF.

The sample holds a few counts of this clone. The chain uses TRBV7-9 and TRBJ2-1; TRBD2 aligns across 10 bases. The CDR3 has 15 amino acids. Germline CDR1 reads SEHNR; CDR2 reads FQNEAQ (reference sequence). V lost 6 bases, J lost 8 bases, and 10 bases stayed unmatched. The CDR3 sequence is CASSSPSGRMYEQFF. In DNA form, the CDR3 reads TGTGCCAGCAGTTCCCCTAGCGGGAGAATGTATGAGCAGTTCTTC.

The genes are TRBV2 and TRBJ1-4, with 7 bases aligning to TRBD1. Trimming cost V 8 bases and J 5 bases; bases outside gene matches: 14. This CDR3 contains 16 residues. Looked up from germline, CDR1 is SNHLY and CDR2 is FYNNEI. The chain's CDR3 is CASGRLGDSRNEKLFF. CDR3 nucleotides: TGTGCCAGCGGAAGACTAGGGGACAGCAGAAATGAAAAACTGTTTTTT.

The genes are TRBV2 and TRBJ2-7; D unresolved. The CDR3 is 13 amino acids. Looked up from germline, CDR1 is SNHLY and CDR2 is FYNNEI. The V gene lost 1 base and the J gene lost 7 bases, with 11 bases spanning the gap. In DNA, the CDR3 is TGTGCCAGCAGTGAAGGGGCAGGCTGGGAGCAGTACTTC. Translating gives CASSEGAGWEQYF.

V usage is TRBV19 and J usage is TRBJ1-5; D not certain. This CDR3 has 15 amino acids. The V gene lost 6 bases and the J gene lost 4 bases, with 16 bases spanning the gap. Germline loops: CDR1 LNHDA, CDR2 SQIVND (reference sequence). The CDR3 DNA reads TGTGCCAGTAGCGGGAGGACGGCGATAAATCAGCCCCAGCATTTT. Residues: CASSGRTAINQPQHF.

This clone appeared once. The V call is TRBV5-1, the J call TRBJ2-5, with 11 bases identical to TRBD1. This CDR3 region has 18 residues. V shed 7 bases and J 5 bases; nucleotides not matched to a gene: 19. The germline gives CDR1 SGHRS, CDR2 YFSETQ. CDR3 loop: CASESGTGGFATEETQYF. The CDR3 DNA reads as TGCGCCAGCGAGTCCGGGACAGGGGGTTTTGCGACCGAGGAGACCCAGTACTTC.

V is TRBV6-1 and J is TRBJ1-1; D may be TRBD1 (6 bases). Germline loops: CDR1 MNHNS, CDR2 SASEGT. V was trimmed by 4 bases and J by 5 bases, leaving 11 bases between them. This CDR3 contains 13 residues. CDR3 loop: CASSGRGGTEAFF. The CDR3 DNA reads as TGTGCCAGCAGTGGGAGGGGGGGGACTGAAGCTTTCTTT.

The gene calls are TRBV7-8 and TRBJ2-2; tentatively, D is TRBD1 (5 bases). CDR3 length equals 17 residues. Germline CDR1 and CDR2: SGHVS and FQNEAQ. The V end lost 5 bases, the J end lost 0 bases, and 16 bases lay between the germline ends. The CDR3 sequence: CASSRNSPGTNTGELFF. CDR3 DNA sequence: TGTGCCAGCAGCCGCAACTCCCCAGGGACGAACACCGGGGAGCTGTTTTTT.

This clone was recorded only once. The J gene is TRBJ1-1, the V gene TRBV2; D uncertain. Germline CDR1 is SNHLY and CDR2 is FYNNEI. V dropped 10 bases and J dropped 0 bases, with 12 bases sitting between them. CDR3 size: 13 residues. The chain's CDR3 is CATTPLLNTEAFF. The DNA of the CDR3 is TGTGCCACAACACCACTGCTGAACACTGAAGCTTTCTTT. The full variable domain, rest sourced from reference TRBV2 and TRBJ1-1, is EPEVTQTPSHQVTQMGQEVILRCVPISNHLYFYWYRQILGQKVEFLVSFYNNEISEKSEIFDDQFSVERPDGSNFTLKIRSTKLEDSAMYFCATTPLLNTEAFFGQGTRLTVV.

V is TRBV11-3 and J is TRBJ1-5; tentative D call: TRBD1 (6 bases). CDR3 size: 14 residues. V lost 0 bases and J lost 6, with 9 bases in between. Per germline, CDR1 SGHNT and CDR2 YENEEA. CDR3 in amino acids: CASSLEGRGQPQHF. In nucleotides, the CDR3 is TGTGCCAGCAGCTTAGAGGGCAGGGGTCAGCCCCAGCATTTT.